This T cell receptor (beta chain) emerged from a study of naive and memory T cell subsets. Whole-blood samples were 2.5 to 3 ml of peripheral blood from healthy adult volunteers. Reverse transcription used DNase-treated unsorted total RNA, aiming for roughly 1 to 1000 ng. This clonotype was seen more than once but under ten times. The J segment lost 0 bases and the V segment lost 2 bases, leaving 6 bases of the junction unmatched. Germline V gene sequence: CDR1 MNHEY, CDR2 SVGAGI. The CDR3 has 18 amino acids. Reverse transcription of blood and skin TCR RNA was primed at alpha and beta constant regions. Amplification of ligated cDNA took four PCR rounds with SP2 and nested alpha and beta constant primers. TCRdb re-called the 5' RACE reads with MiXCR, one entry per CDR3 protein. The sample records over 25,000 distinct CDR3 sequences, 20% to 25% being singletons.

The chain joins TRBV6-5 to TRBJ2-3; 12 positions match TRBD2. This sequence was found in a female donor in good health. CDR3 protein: CASSYGASGGASTDTQYF. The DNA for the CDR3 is TGTGCCAGCAGTTACGGGGCTAGCGGGGGGGCTAGCACAGATACGCAGTATTTT.